These 26 T cell receptor beta chains originate from one sample sequenced in a study of T cell responses to AZD1222 COVID-19 vaccine. Using immunoSEQ multiplex PCR, the repertoire was profiled, and TCRdb retains in-frame clones only, with some absent. The data contain about 110,000 clones, 70% to 90% of them singletons. The starting material was peripheral blood, obtained on day 0 of AZD1222 vaccination. The receptors shown here come from an adult in good health.

The chain employs TRBV9 and TRBJ1-6; TRBD1 is a possible D gene (5 bases). CDR1 SGDLS and CDR2 YYNGEE come from the germline V gene. V was clipped by 4 bases and J by 7 bases, with 15 bases between them. The CDR3 consists of 15 residues. The CDR3 here is CASSPWEGLNSPLHF. CDR3 DNA sequence: TGTGCCAGCAGCCCCTGGGAGGGACTCAATTCACCCCTCCACTTT.

This clone occurred once. The chain combines TRBV7-8 with TRBJ1-5; D not resolved. This CDR3 has 17 residues. V was trimmed by 0 bases and J by 3 bases, leaving 15 bases between them. Per germline, CDR1 SGHVS and CDR2 FQNEAQ. The CDR3 DNA sequence: TGTGCCAGCAGCTTAGCGGGGTCGTCAGGCATCAATCAGCCCCAGCATTTT. It yields the protein CASSLAGSSGINQPQHF.

The gene calls are TRBV5-4 and TRBJ1-4; TRBD1 agrees at 7 bases. CDR3 length: 17 residues. V gave up 4 bases and J gave up 6 bases; unmatched junction bases: 15. Germline-derived CDR1 and CDR2 are SGHNT and YYREEE (reference sequence). CDR3 coding DNA: TGTGCCAGCAGCCTGGGTGGAGGGGGCATAGCTGATGAAAAACTGTTTTTT. It specifies CASSLGGGGIADEKLFF.

This clone appeared once. V usage is TRBV6-4 and J usage is TRBJ1-2, with D unresolved. Germline CDR1 MRHNA, CDR2 SNTAGT. V was trimmed by 6 bases and J by 1 base, leaving 18 bases between them. The CDR3 is made up of 16 amino acids. In nucleotides, the CDR3 is TGTGCCAGCAGCCCAGGAGTCGGCGAACTTAACTATGGCTACACCTTC. This encodes CASSPGVGELNYGYTF.

This clone has a single count. V is TRBV28 and J is TRBJ1-2; TRBD1 matches 7 bases. The J segment lost 8 bases and the V segment lost 1 base, leaving 4 bases of the junction unmatched. Germline loops: CDR1 MDHEN, CDR2 SYDVKM. CDR3 size: 13 residues. CDR3 region: CASSLSGGGGYTF. DNA of the CDR3: TGTGCCAGCAGTTTATCAGGGGGAGGAGGCTACACCTTC.

A single count supports this clone. The chain couples TRBV27 to TRBJ2-5; a weak D match, TRBD2 (6 bases). The V end was cut by 7 bases, the J end by 4 bases, with 16 bases between. CDR3 length: 14 residues. The V gene's germline CDR1 is MNHEY and CDR2 SMNVEV (reference sequence). CDR3 DNA: TGTGCCAGCACCGCGGGGCTAGCAGGAGAGACCCAGTACTTC. Its translation is CASTAGLAGETQYF.

V usage is TRBV5-6 and J usage is TRBJ2-3, with 12 bases aligning to TRBD2. The germline V gene encodes CDR1 SGHDT and CDR2 YYEEEE. This CDR3 has 16 residues. V was pared by 2 bases and J by 5 bases, with 6 bases of the junction left unmatched. The CDR3 reads CASSFRTSGTVDTQYF. CDR3 nucleotides: TGTGCCAGCAGCTTCAGGACTAGCGGGACTGTAGATACGCAGTATTTT.

The V call is TRBV4-1, the J call TRBJ2-1, with D unclear. The germline CDR1 and CDR2 sequences are MGHRA and YSYEKL. With 4 bases removed from V and 5 bases from J, the gap between germline ends came to 6 bases. This CDR3 contains 12 residues. CDR3 sequence reads: CASSPPNNEQFF. DNA of the CDR3: TGCGCCAGCAGCCCTCCGAACAATGAGCAGTTCTTC.

The V and J genes are TRBV28 and TRBJ1-6; 9 bases agree with TRBD1. The V gene end was trimmed by 4 bases and the J gene end by 8 bases; junction bases not matched to a gene: 9. Germline CDR1 MDHEN, CDR2 SYDVKM. This CDR3 comprises 16 residues. The CDR3 here is CASSSPGTGYDSPLHF. The CDR3, as DNA: TGTGCCAGCAGTTCCCCCGGGACAGGGTATGATTCACCCCTCCACTTT.

This chain connects TRBV9 to TRBJ2-5; D is perhaps TRBD1 (6 bases). V was clipped by 4 bases and J by 4 bases, with 17 bases between them. The CDR3 has 15 residues. The germline gives CDR1 SGDLS, CDR2 YYNGEE. CDR3 sequence: CASSIQGIRGETQYF. The CDR3 nucleotides read TGTGCCAGCAGCATCCAGGGGATCAGGGGAGAGACCCAGTACTTC.

This chain connects TRBV28 to TRBJ2-7; D remains ambiguous. Trimming took off 4 bases at V and 2 bases at J, with 6 bases between the two ends. The CDR3 totals 12 residues. CDR1 is MDHEN and CDR2 is SYDVKM in the germline V gene. The CDR3 bases are TGTGCCAGCAGTTCATCGGCCTACGAGCAGTACTTC. Protein sequence: CASSSSAYEQYF. Full variable domain (missing parts from reference TRBV28 and TRBJ2-7): DVKVTQSSRYLVKRTGEKVFLECVQDMDHENMFWYRQDPGLGLRLIYFSYDVKMKEKGDIPEGYSVSREKKERFSLILESASTNQTSMYLCASSSSAYEQYFGPGTRLTVT.

V and J are TRBV3-1 (or the pseudogene TRBV3-2) and TRBJ1-1; D perhaps matches TRBD1 (6 bases). Germline V lookup: CDR1 LGHDT, CDR2 YNNKEL (reference sequence). The CDR3 length is 14 residues. V was shortened by 7 bases and J by 1 base, with 13 bases between the two germline ends. This chain's CDR3 is CASTPGQSNTEAFF. Here the CDR3 DNA reads TGTGCCAGCACACCGGGACAATCGAACACTGAAGCTTTCTTT.

The V gene is TRBV3-1 (or the pseudogene TRBV3-2), the J gene TRBJ1-6, with D possibly matching TRBD1 (5 bases). The V gene lost 0 bases and the J gene lost 13 bases, with 19 bases spanning the gap. This CDR3 has 16 residues. CDR1 is LGHDT and CDR2 is YNNKEL in the germline V gene (reference sequence). CDR3 DNA: TGTGCCAGCAGCCAAGATAAGGGACTGGCGGGGTTCCCCCTCCACTTT. Translation gives CASSQDKGLAGFPLHF.

The chain uses TRBV5-4 and TRBJ2-7; 11 bases map to TRBD2. V lost 3 bases and J lost 5; bases outside the gene matches: 4. The CDR3 spans 14 residues. The germline V gene encodes CDR1 SGHNT and CDR2 YYREEE (reference sequence). CDR3 in amino acids: CASSSELAGDEQYF. The DNA of the CDR3 is TGTGCCAGCAGCTCAGAACTAGCGGGAGACGAGCAGTACTTC.

This clone was observed once. The V gene is TRBV5-1, the J gene TRBJ2-7; 8 nucleotides agree with TRBD2. The CDR3 length is 14 residues. With V trimmed by 3 bases and J by 5 bases, 7 bases remained unmatched. Germline CDR1 and CDR2: SGHRS and YFSETQ. CDR3 in DNA: TGCGCCAGCAGCTCCCAAGCGGGAGAAAACGAGCAGTACTTC. It is translated as CASSSQAGENEQYF.

The V gene is TRBV7-2, the J gene TRBJ1-1; possible D gene TRBD1, 6 bases. CDR1 is SGHTA, CDR2 FQGNSA, per germline. CDR3 size: 15 residues. V lost 0 bases and J 1 base, leaving 9 bases between the germline ends. CDR3 coding DNA: TGTGCCAGCAGCTTAGCGCCAGGGGAGAACACTGAAGCTTTCTTT. Translation gives CASSLAPGENTEAFF.

This sequence joins TRBV11-2 and TRBJ2-7, with 7 bases that match TRBD1. From germline, CDR1 is SGHAT and CDR2 FQNNGV. J lost 6 bases, V lost 1 base, and 3 bases had no gene match. This CDR3 has 13 amino acids. This CDR3 reads CASSLGAGGEQYF. The CDR3 region has the DNA TGTGCCAGCAGCTTAGGGGCAGGGGGCGAGCAGTACTTC.

The V and J genes are TRBV18 and TRBJ2-7, with D possibly called TRBD1 or TRBD2 (6 bases each). V was pared by 3 bases and J by 7 bases, with 13 bases between. CDR3 length: 13 residues. From germline, CDR1 is KGHSH and CDR2 LQKENI. CDR3 nucleotides: TGTGCCAGCTCACCGAACACAGGGAGGGAGCAGTACTTC. Translation gives CASSPNTGREQYF.

V gene TRBV7-3 combines with J gene TRBJ2-1, with TRBD2 matching over 9 bases. With 5 bases clipped from V and 1 base from J, the junction kept 9 bases outside the gene matches. CDR3 size: 17 residues. Germline assignment: CDR1 SGHTA and CDR2 FQGTGA. The CDR3 spells CASSPGSLAGSYNEQFF. In DNA, the CDR3 is TGTGCCAGCAGCCCAGGGAGTCTAGCGGGGTCCTACAATGAGCAGTTCTTC.

The sample holds a few counts of this clone. CDR3 residues: CAWSQIRGRLNTEAFF. The DNA of the CDR3 is TGTGCCTGGAGTCAAATCCGGGGACGGCTGAACACTGAAGCTTTCTTT. The V call is TRBV30, the J call TRBJ1-1, with a possible D match to TRBD1 (5 bases). V was shortened by 2 bases and J by 0 bases, with 16 bases between the two germline ends. Germline lookup yields CDR1 GTSNPN and CDR2 SVGIG (reference sequence). This CDR3 has 16 residues. The full variable domain, with the rest looked up from reference TRBV30 and TRBJ1-1, is SQTIHQWPATLVQPVGSPLSLECTVEGTSNPNLYWYRQAAGRGLQLLFYSVGIGQISSEVPQNLSASRPQDRQFILSSKKLLLSDSGFYLCAWSQIRGRLNTEAFFGQGTRLTVV.

This clone was seen a few times. V is TRBV18 and J is TRBJ1-2, with TRBD1 as a possible D gene (6 bases). The CDR3 length is 13 residues. Germline V lookup: CDR1 KGHSH, CDR2 LQKENI. V lost 6 bases to trimming and J lost 2 bases, with 10 bases between them. CDR3 loop: CASSPGQNYGYTF. As DNA, the CDR3 is TGTGCCAGCTCCCCCGGACAGAACTATGGCTACACCTTC. Full variable domain (missing parts from reference TRBV18 and TRBJ1-2): NAGVMQNPRHLVRRRGQEARLRCSPMKGHSHVYWYRQLPEEGLKFMVYLQKENIIDESGMPKERFSAEFPKEGPSILRIQQVVRGDSAAYFCASSPGQNYGYTFGSGTRLTVV.

This clone was seen just once. One end of the junction does not line up with germline, which may come from a read error. The chain recombines TRBV7-7 with TRBJ2-2, with TRBD2 identical over 7 bases. This CDR3 has 15 residues. In germline, CDR1 is SSHAT, CDR2 FNYEAQ (reference sequence). The CDR3 region is CASSLGVAGTGELFF. The DNA for the CDR3 is TGTGCTAGCAGCTTAGGGGTAGCGGGCACCGGGGAGCTGTTTTTT.

This chain uses TRBV18 with TRBJ1-1; a possible D gene is TRBD1 (5 bases). The germline V gene encodes CDR1 KGHSH and CDR2 LQKENI. V lost 3 bases to trimming and J lost 3 bases, with 8 bases between them. This CDR3 comprises 13 residues. CDR3 bases: TGTGCCAGCTCACCGATGGGGGACACTGAAGCTTTCTTT. Amino acids: CASSPMGDTEAFF.

The rearrangement joins TRBV24-1 to TRBJ2-1; TRBD1 matches at 7 bases. The germline CDR1 and CDR2 sequences are KGHDR and SFDVKD. This CDR3 region has 17 residues. V shed 4 bases and J 2 bases; nucleotides not matched to a gene: 10. This CDR3 is CATSDPTGRYPYNEQFF. The CDR3 nucleotides read TGTGCCACCAGTGACCCGACAGGGCGATATCCCTACAATGAGCAGTTCTTC.

The gene calls are TRBV6-4 and TRBJ1-6; no clear D. Trimming stripped 6 bases from V and 9 bases from J, with 12 bases between. The CDR3 extends over 13 amino acids. CDR1 is MRHNA and CDR2 is SNTAGT in the germline V gene. The CDR3 DNA sequence: TGTGCCAGCAGCCCCGAGATCACTTCACCCCTCCACTTT. Its translation is CASSPEITSPLHF.

The CDR3 coding sequence is TGCGCCAGCAGCCAAGATCTACAGGGTTCTGGCTACACCTTC. Amino acid sequence: CASSQDLQGSGYTF. The chain employs TRBV4-3 and TRBJ1-2; D is possibly TRBD1 (6 bases). Deletions cut 0 bases from V and 7 bases from J, with 12 bases between. This CDR3 is 14 amino acids long. Germline assignment: CDR1 LGHNA and CDR2 YSLEER.